This is a list of T cell receptor beta chains from one sample in a study of shared clonotypes between healthy human individuals. Using immunoSEQ multiplex PCR, the repertoire was profiled, and TCRdb retains in-frame clones only, with some absent. Among 470,000 or so clones listed, approximately 78% were seen once. The sequencing sample was made of PBMCs. These receptors were collected from a woman aged 40 to 50 in good health. Some clones in this sample may be carry-over from other donors' samples. Both conserved end residues are part of each CDR3. The order of the fields is V gene, J gene, clone size, D gene, CDR3 protein, CDR3 DNA. A D gene is named only where the DNA matches it firmly. Clone size is given for some rows only: seen once, a few or many times, or a class if the clone is expanded.

>TRBV27|TRBJ1-2|-|TRBD1
CASSFSGTGAHTNYGYTF
TGTGCCAGCAGTTTTTCTGGGACAGGGGCCCACACTAACTATGGCTACACCTTC
>TRBV9|TRBJ2-5|-|TRBD2
CASSVGSGSGKTQYF
TGTGCCAGCAGCGTAGGAAGCGGGAGTGGGAAGACCCAGTACTTC
>TRBV30|TRBJ2-1|-|-
CAWSSGWDNEQFF
TGTGCCTGGAGCTCGGGGTGGGACAATGAGCAGTTCTTC
>TRBV27|TRBJ1-2|-|-
CASSLSLGAGVYGYTF
TGTGCCAGCAGTTTATCCCTCGGGGCAGGGGTTTATGGCTACACCTTC
>TRBV4-2|TRBJ1-4|-|-
CASSQAGATNEKLFF
TGTGCCAGCAGCCAGGCAGGAGCAACTAATGAAAAACTGTTTTTT
>TRBV7-7|TRBJ2-1|-|TRBD2
CASSTTSGSREQFF
TGTGCTAGCAGCACGACTAGCGGGTCACGAGAGCAGTTCTTC
>TRBV5-1|TRBJ1-2|-|TRBD1
CASSLTGTGDGYTF
TGCGCCAGCAGCTTAACCGGGACAGGGGATGGCTACACCTTC
>TRBV14|TRBJ2-7|few|-
CASSHTRGSGPSSYEQYF
TGTGCCAGCAGCCACACACGGGGGAGCGGCCCGAGCTCCTACGAGCAGTACTTC
>TRBV5-1|TRBJ1-4|few|TRBD1
CASSRNRGPVEKLFF
TGCGCCAGCAGCAGAAACAGGGGGCCGGTTGAAAAACTGTTTTTT
>TRBV18|TRBJ2-5|-|TRBD1
CASSPLTPGQGTETQYF
TGTGCCAGCTCACCCCTCACACCGGGACAGGGGACGGAGACCCAGTACTTC
>TRBV7-3|TRBJ2-3|-|-
CASSLESRGTDTQYF
TGTGCCAGCAGCTTAGAGTCAAGAGGCACAGATACGCAGTATTTT
>TRBV6-6|TRBJ2-2|-|TRBD2
CASGSSGSTGELFF
TGTGCCAGCGGCTCTAGCGGCTCTACCGGGGAGCTGTTTTTT
>TRBV25-1|TRBJ2-6|-|-
CASSESAGRSGANVLTF
TGTGCCAGCAGTGAATCAGCAGGCCGCTCTGGGGCCAACGTCCTGACTTTC
>TRBV5-4|TRBJ2-3|-|TRBD2
CASGTSGSPDTQYF
TGTGCCAGCGGGACTAGCGGGAGTCCAGATACGCAGTATTTT
>TRBV7-2|TRBJ2-7|-|TRBD2
CASSLRSGLAGGKVYEQYF
TGTGCCAGCAGCTTACGGTCGGGGCTAGCGGGAGGGAAGGTGTACGAGCAGTACTTC
>TRBV9|TRBJ2-1|-|-
CASSVTGTVNEQFF
TGTGCCAGCAGCGTCACAGGGACCGTAAATGAGCAGTTCTTC
>TRBV7-6|TRBJ1-1|-|TRBD1
CASSLDGTGTEAFF
TGTGCCAGCAGCTTAGATGGGACAGGCACTGAAGCTTTCTTT
>TRBV7-3|TRBJ2-1|-|-
CASSHQGLDRRQFF
TGTGCCAGCAGCCATCAGGGCCTAGACAGGAGGCAGTTCTTC
>TRBV6-6|TRBJ2-7|-|-
CASSSAGQSEVF
TGTGCCAGCAGTTCCGCGGGGCAGAGTGAGGTCTTC
>TRBV28|TRBJ2-3|-|-
CATRKWNTDTQYF
TGTGCCACAAGAAAATGGAACACAGATACGCAGTATTTT
>TRBV27|TRBJ1-6|-|-
CASSFARPGPLHF
TGTGCCAGCAGTTTCGCCCGCCCGGGACCCCTCCACTTT
>TRBV6-1|TRBJ2-2|-|TRBD2
CASSEGLAGVSPGELFF
TGTGCCAGCAGTGAGGGCCTGGCGGGAGTTAGCCCCGGGGAGCTGTTTTTT
>TRBV27|TRBJ2-7|-|-
CASSFGGGGRIYEQYF
TGTGCCAGCAGTTTTGGGGGTGGGGGGAGAATATACGAGCAGTACTTC
>TRBV9|TRBJ2-1|-|-
CASRGPPGNEQFF
TGTGCCAGCAGGGGCCCCCCGGGGAATGAGCAGTTCTTC
>TRBV5-6|TRBJ2-2|-|-
CASSLYGGTGELFF
TGTGCCAGCAGCTTGTATGGGGGGACCGGGGAGCTGTTTTTT
>TRBV2|TRBJ1-2|-|-
CASSDPDRGYGYTF
TGTGCCAGCAGTGATCCGGACAGAGGATATGGCTACACCTTC